This TCR beta chain is drawn from a study of blood T cell repertoires in COVID-19. Study in general: Researchers got acute and convalescent COVID-19 samples from the United States, Italy and Spain. T cells, B-cell-depleted T cells, or PBMCs supplied cDNA or gDNA.

V gave up 1 base and J gave up 0 bases, with 22 bases separating them. Germline values: CDR1 LGHDT, CDR2 YNNKEL (reference sequence). This CDR3 region has 20 residues. Original analysis: For nucleated cells, counts were estimated from reference gene primer amplification. Generated by immunoSEQ multiplex PCR, the TCRdb table keeps only in-frame clones and is missing some. That table supplies the V and J calls and clone size; D and trimming were determined from the DNA. The sample carries fewer than 300,000 clones, around 89% recorded once. It was during active infection that Seattle patients were enrolled and then longitudinally followed.

The gene calls are TRBV3-1 (or the pseudogene TRBV3-2) and TRBJ1-3; possibly TRBD1 for D (5 bases). The sequenced material came from peripheral blood. This receptor was obtained from a woman in her forties or fifties with COVID-19, enrolled during active disease. The CDR3 sequence: CASSQVFTREPLTSGNTIYF. In DNA, the CDR3 is TGTGCCAGCAGCCAAGTATTCACCAGGGAACCCCTCACCTCTGGAAACACCATATATTTT.